This T cell receptor beta chain was recorded in a study of blood T cell repertoires in COVID-19. Whole-study context: Sites across the United States, Italy and Spain contributed samples from acute and convalescent COVID-19. From T cells, B-cell-depleted T cells, or PBMCs came the material, which was cDNA or gDNA.

Only in-frame clones appear in the TCRdb table, and some are missing; sequencing was by immunoSEQ multiplex PCR. The table shows under 40,000 clones, with approximately 93% occurring only once. Per the germline V gene, CDR1 is MNHEY and CDR2 is SVGAGI. This CDR3 spans 14 amino acids. Trimming removed 6 bases from V and 9 bases from J; junction bases left unmatched: 4. The chain uses TRBV6-5 and TRBJ1-6; 11 bases are shared with TRBD1. Sequenced sample: peripheral blood. The TCR sequence derives from a male donor with active COVID-19. The CDR3 protein is CASRSGTGGSPLHF. The CDR3 DNA follows: TGTGCCAGCAGATCCGGGACAGGGGGTTCACCCCTCCACTTT.